The source of this T cell receptor (beta chain) is a study of response to subunit inactivated influenza vaccine. TCRdb recomputed calls from the RT-PCR reads with MiXCR, one row per CDR3 protein. The table has hundreds of thousands of distinct CDR3 sequences, less than 15% seen once. This clonotype turned up a few times. This TCR derives from a man aged 50-59 years who received an inactivated influenza vaccine. The sequencing here drew on PBMCs from blood, taken about 14 days before vaccination.

CDR3 region: CASSLTYTGGEAFF. CDR3 nucleotide sequence: TGCGCCAGCAGCTTGACGTACACGGGGGGTGAAGCTTTCTTT. The chain has TRBV5-1 and TRBJ1-1; D possibly corresponds to TRBD1 (5 bases). The CDR3 is 14 amino acids. Germline assignment: CDR1 SGHRS and CDR2 YFSETQ. Trimming left V 1 base short and J 7 bases short, with 14 bases between.